Presented here are 10 T cell receptor beta chains from one specimen sequenced in a study of blood T cell repertoires in COVID-19 (dated by TCRdb to the early 2020s). Libraries were prepared through the immunoSEQ multiplex PCR assay. The clones in this table, taken by TCRdb from immuneACCESS, are in-frame only. Not every clone is retained; where verified, under half of the shortfall comes from an unresolved V gene, and the cause of the rest is unknown. The sample includes 250,000 or so clones, with 84% observed a single time. In total, the top ten clones hold more than 1.5% of the sample. The sequenced material came from peripheral blood. These receptors originate from a middle-aged woman who had recovered from COVID-19.

The chain recombines TRBV7-3 with TRBJ1-1; tentatively, D is TRBD1 (5 bases). There are 14 residues in the CDR3. The V end was cut by 6 bases, the J end by 1 base, with 12 bases between. Germline CDR1 is SGHTA and CDR2 is FQGTGA. CDR3 nucleotide sequence: TGTGCCAGCAGAGCGACAGTTTCGAACACTGAAGCTTTCTTT. Encoded protein: CASRATVSNTEAFF.

With regard to this clone: Other nucleotide sequences from this sample produce the same CDR3. The chain carries TRBV5-1 and TRBJ1-5; D is uncertain. The CDR3 has 13 amino acids. Germline CDR1 SGHRS, CDR2 YFSETQ. Trimming took 1 base from V and 4 from J, leaving 6 bases between them. CDR3 DNA sequence: TGCGCCAGCAGCTTGAACGGGAATCAGCCCCAGCATTTT. This translates into CASSLNGNQPQHF.

The rearrangement uses TRBV28 and TRBJ1-2; D ambiguous. The CDR3 consists of 16 residues. Trimming left V 1 base short and J 6 bases short, with 18 bases between. Germline values: CDR1 MDHEN, CDR2 SYDVKM. The chain's CDR3 is CASSLSSFGQFNGYTF. CDR3 DNA sequence: TGTGCCAGCAGTTTATCGTCTTTTGGGCAGTTTAATGGCTACACCTTC.

The rearrangement joins TRBV5-8 to TRBJ2-1; TRBD1 agrees at 7 bases. The germline gives CDR1 SGHTS, CDR2 YDEGEE. V was pared by 9 bases and J by 2 bases, with 8 bases of the junction left unmatched. The CDR3 sequence is 14 residues long. The CDR3 sequence is CATKDRDPYNEQFF. The CDR3, as DNA: TGTGCCACCAAAGACAGGGACCCCTACAATGAGCAGTTCTTC.

The chain uses TRBV28 and TRBJ1-2; 7 nucleotides line up with TRBD1. CDR3 size: 15 residues. Germline V CDR1 and CDR2: MDHEN, SYDVKM. After removal of 4 bases from V and 5 bases from J, the junction contained 10 bases not matched to a gene. In DNA form, the CDR3 reads TGTGCCAGCAGTTCGGGACAGATTTATACTTATGGCTACACCTTC. Amino acids: CASSSGQIYTYGYTF.

The chain links TRBV19 to TRBJ2-7, with 9 bases fitting TRBD2. V trimming: 5 bases; J trimming: 5 bases; junction bases outside the gene matches: 10. This CDR3 is built from 15 residues. Germline lookup yields CDR1 LNHDA and CDR2 SQIVND (reference sequence). CDR3 sequence: CASSSGTSQLHEQYF. The CDR3 region has the DNA TGTGCCAGTAGTTCCGGGACTAGCCAGCTCCACGAGCAGTACTTC.

The chain carries TRBV7-8 and TRBJ1-5; no clear D. V was pared by 3 bases and J by 0 bases, with 12 bases between. Germline V gene data show CDR1 as SGHVS and CDR2 as FQNEAQ. CDR3 size: 16 residues. In nucleotides, the CDR3 is TGTGCCAGCAGCTTGGTAGAATCCCTTAGCAATCAGCCCCAGCATTTT. Protein product: CASSLVESLSNQPQHF.

The chain uses TRBV2 and TRBJ1-5, with a possible D match to TRBD1 (6 bases). This CDR3 region has 14 residues. V lost 6 bases to trimming and J lost 5 bases, with 14 bases between them. Germline CDR1 and CDR2: SNHLY and FYNNEI. CDR3: CASRNYRADQPQHF. As DNA, the CDR3 is TGTGCCAGCAGAAACTACAGGGCGGATCAGCCCCAGCATTTT.

The V gene is TRBV28, the J gene TRBJ1-6, with a tentative D call TRBD1 (5 bases). Looked up from germline, CDR1 is MDHEN and CDR2 is SYDVKM. This CDR3 has 15 amino acids. V lost 3 bases to trimming and J lost 3 bases, with 9 bases between them. The CDR3 protein is CASSFGGYYNSPLHF. In DNA, the CDR3 is TGTGCCAGCAGTTTCGGGGGGTACTATAATTCACCCCTCCACTTT.

This clone was observed a few times. One junction end disagrees with the germline gene, perhaps due to a read error. This chain connects TRBV5-1 to TRBJ1-3, with a weak D call TRBD1 (5 bases). This CDR3 has 16 amino acids. Germline CDR1 SGHRS, CDR2 YFSETQ. The CDR3 is CASSLGPHRSGNTIYF. CDR3 bases: TGCGCCAGCAGTTTGGGGCCACATCGCTCTGGAAACACCATATATTTT.